A selection of T cell receptor beta chains follows, all from one sample in a study of lung T cells in sarcoidosis with Löfgren's syndrome. Each CDR3 protein is one row after TCRdb ran MiXCR on the reads. Of roughly 1,200 distinct CDR3 sequences in the sample, roughly 28% were seen once. Sequenced material: CD4+ T cells from bronchoalveolar lavage. All receptors come from a human donor with sarcoidosis (Löfgren's syndrome or another form), or a control subject (not recorded which). The CDR3 runs from the conserved cysteine through the conserved F or W. The D gene is left open where the match is weak. The size entry is marked missing in some rows and otherwise reads once, few, many or a size class.

many	TRBV7-9	NA	TRBJ2-7	CASSLDGGGQSEQYF	TGTGCCAGCAGCTTAGACGGAGGGGGACAGTCCGAGCAGTACTTC
medium-sized	TRBV25-1	TRBD1	TRBJ2-3	CASSGTGGGQYF	TGTGCCAGCAGTGGGACAGGGGGAGGGCAGTATTTT
medium-sized	TRBV14	NA	TRBJ1-1	CASSQSLPMNTEAFF	TGTGCCAGCAGCCAATCACTTCCGATGAACACTGAAGCTTTCTTT
medium-sized	TRBV6-1	NA	TRBJ1-5	CASSPRLNNQPQHF	TGTGCCAGCAGCCCCCGACTGAACAATCAGCCCCAGCATTTT
NA	TRBV4-3	NA	TRBJ1-5	CASSQNQGQHQPQHF	TGCGCCAGCAGCCAAAATCAGGGGCAGCATCAGCCCCAGCATTTT
medium-sized	TRBV10-3	NA	TRBJ1-2	CAISVLPTNYGYTF	TGTGCCATCAGCGTACTACCGACTAACTATGGCTACACCTTC
medium-sized	TRBV29-1	TRBD1	TRBJ1-1	CSVEGTGGSGTEAFF	TGCAGCGTTGAAGGGACAGGGGGCTCGGGCACTGAAGCTTTCTTT
medium-sized	TRBV6-1	NA	TRBJ2-5	CASSPRGDNVETQYF	TGTGCCAGCAGTCCCCGTGGGGATAATGTGGAGACCCAGTACTTC
NA	TRBV29-1	NA	TRBJ2-1	CRALTGSSYNEQLF	TGCAGAGCCCTGACTGGAAGCTCCTACAATGAGCAGCTCTTC
many	TRBV7-8	TRBD2	TRBJ2-5	CASSFERGVRDF	TGTGCCAGCAGCTTTGAGCGGGGCGTCCGGGACTTC
medium-sized	TRBV5-1	NA	TRBJ1-5	CASSSANHLGSNQPQHF	TGCGCCAGCAGCTCCGCCAATCATTTGGGGAGCAATCAGCCCCAGCATTTT
medium-sized	TRBV11-3	NA	TRBJ1-1	CASSLPGGVSEAFF	TGTGCCAGCAGCCTTCCCGGGGGGGTGTCTGAAGCTTTCTTT
medium-sized	TRBV28	NA	TRBJ1-1	CASSPQAGNTEAFF	TGTGCCAGCAGTCCCCAGGCGGGGAACACTGAAGCTTTCTTT
many	TRBV27	NA	TRBJ1-2	CASSLGQNYGYTF	TGTGCCAGCAGTTTGGGCCAGAACTATGGCTACACCTTC
NA	TRBV5-6	NA	TRBJ1-1	CASSPILSTEALF	TGTGCCAGCAGCCCTATACTGAGCACTGAAGCTCTCTTT
medium-sized	TRBV2	TRBD1	TRBJ2-5	CASSPTTGGVETQYF	TGTGCCAGCAGTCCGACGACAGGGGGCGTAGAGACCCAGTACTTC
medium-sized	TRBV6-1	TRBD1	TRBJ2-1	CASSLQGMNEQFF	TGTGCCAGCAGCCTACAGGGGATGAATGAGCAGTTCTTC
medium-sized	TRBV7-2	TRBD2	TRBJ2-3	CASSSNSGGGTDTQYF	TGTGCCAGCAGCTCTAATAGCGGGGGGGGGACAGATACGCAGTATTTT
once	TRBV5-1	NA	TRBJ1-2	CAGSLAIGDGYTF	TGCGCCGGCAGCTTGGCCATAGGGGATGGCTACACCTTC
medium-sized	TRBV5-5	NA	TRBJ1-6	CASSLAGSSYNSPLHF	TGTGCCAGCAGCTTGGCAGGGAGCTCCTATAATTCACCCCTCCACTTT
medium-sized	TRBV18	NA	TRBJ1-6	CASSPESDSPLHF	TGTGCCAGCTCACCAGAGTCCGATTCACCCCTCCACTTT